Given below is one TCR beta chain in context. Per the original methods: Estimated nucleated cell counts came from reference gene primer amplification. Clones were read by immunoSEQ multiplex PCR, and TCRdb kept only the in-frame ones, dropping some. D and trimming come from the DNA, and the V and J calls and clone size come from that table. The sample includes about 75,000 clones, less than 85% seen only once; the top ten take about 2.5%. The CDR3 has 15 residues. From germline, CDR1 is ENHRY and CDR2 SYGVKD. V lost 9 bases and J lost 5; bases outside the gene matches: 7. The data are from a study of blood T cell repertoires in COVID-19.

The chain joins TRBV10-3 to TRBJ2-7; 16 nucleotides match TRBD2. This TCR came from a human donor with acute or convalescent COVID-19. The donor label of this sample is uncertain. The sequencing sample was made of peripheral blood. The CDR3 DNA reads as TGTGCCATGCCGGGACTAGCGGGAGGGTTTAACGAGCAGTACTTC. Its translation is CAMPGLAGGFNEQYF.